Sequencing of this TCR beta chain was carried out in a study of shared clonotypes between healthy human individuals. Looking at the study overall: Serving as donors were a couple of women and three men, whose ages spanned 18 to 49. Three plates each covered CD4 naive and memory; CD8 naive two, CD8 memory one.

Around 32,000 T cell genomes, or around 200 ng DNA, went into the sorted-subset replicate PCRs. The assay was immunoSEQ multiplex PCR, and TCRdb's table has in-frame clones only and misses some. The sample lists around 2.5 million clones; approximately 94% were seen once. This CDR3 spans 19 amino acids. Germline loops: CDR1 LGHNA, CDR2 YSLEER. V lost 0 bases and J lost 4; bases outside the gene matches: 12. The V and J genes are TRBV4-3 and TRBJ2-5; 12 bases are shared with TRBD1. The TCR comes from a man aged 18 to 30 in good health. Some clones in this sample may be carry-over from other donors' samples. Material: naive CD4+ T cells from PBMCs. Subset of the sample: CD45RA+ positively selected. The CDR3 sequence is CASSQDGVWGTGGIETQYF. The CDR3 bases are TGCGCCAGCAGCCAAGATGGGGTCTGGGGGACAGGGGGCATAGAGACCCAGTACTTC.